This T cell receptor (beta chain) was obtained from a study of blood T cell repertoires in COVID-19. Per the original data handling: Reference gene primer amplification gave nucleated cell count estimates. Some clones are missing from TCRdb's copy, which holds only in-frame ones; the method was immunoSEQ multiplex PCR. The V and J calls and clone size are taken from that table; D and trimming were inferred from the DNA. The data contain tens of thousands of clones, nearly 90% of them singletons. The V gene's germline CDR1 is SGHTA and CDR2 FQGNSA. Trimming took 4 bases from V and 6 from J; bases not matched to a gene: 6. The CDR3 loop spans 16 amino acids.

This chain links TRBV7-2 with TRBJ2-2, with 12 bases matching TRBD2. Sequencing was carried out using peripheral blood. This clonotype was sampled from a man aged 60 to 75 with active COVID-19. The CDR3 DNA reads as TGTGCCAGCAGCTCGCCGGGACTAGCGGGCTCCGGGGAGCTGTTTTTT. Translating it yields CASSSPGLAGSGELFF.